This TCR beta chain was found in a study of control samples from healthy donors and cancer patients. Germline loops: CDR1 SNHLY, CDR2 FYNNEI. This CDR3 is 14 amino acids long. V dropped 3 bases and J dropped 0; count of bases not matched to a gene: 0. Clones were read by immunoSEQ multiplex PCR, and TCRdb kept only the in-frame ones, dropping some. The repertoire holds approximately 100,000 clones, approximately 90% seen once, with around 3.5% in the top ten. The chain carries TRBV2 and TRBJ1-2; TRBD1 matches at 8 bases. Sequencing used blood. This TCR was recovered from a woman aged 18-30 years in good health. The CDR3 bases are TGTGCCAGCAGTGAGGACAGGGCTAACTATGGCTACACCTTC. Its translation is CASSEDRANYGYTF.